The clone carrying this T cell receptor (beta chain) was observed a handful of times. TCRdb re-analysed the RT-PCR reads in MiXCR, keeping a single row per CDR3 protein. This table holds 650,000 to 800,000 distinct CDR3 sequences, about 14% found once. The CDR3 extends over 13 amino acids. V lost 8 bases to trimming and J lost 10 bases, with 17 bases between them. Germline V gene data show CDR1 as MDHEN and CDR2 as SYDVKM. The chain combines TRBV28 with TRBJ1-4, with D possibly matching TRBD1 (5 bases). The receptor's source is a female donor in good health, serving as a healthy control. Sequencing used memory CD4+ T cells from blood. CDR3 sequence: CASAGGVEVKLFF. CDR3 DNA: TGTGCCAGCGCTGGGGGGGTCGAGGTAAAACTGTTTTTT. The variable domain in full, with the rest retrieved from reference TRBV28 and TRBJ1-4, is DVKVTQSSRYLVKRTGEKVFLECVQDMDHENMFWYRQDPGLGLRLIYFSYDVKMKEKGDIPEGYSVSREKKERFSLILESASTNQTSMYLCASAGGVEVKLFFGSGTQLSVL.